This T cell receptor beta chain came from a study of blood T cells in healthy people across ages. Across the study: Template switching retrieved approximately one barcoded beta molecule for each two T cells. Study-wide points: Since the PBMCs were unsorted, naive and antigen-experienced cells could not be conclusively compared.

A sample-barcoded 5' primer and a J-beta primer mix were used in a second PCR of roughly 6 to 12 cycles. TCRdb redid the calling of the 5' RACE reads with MiXCR, one entry per CDR3 protein. The profile covers about 780,000 distinct CDR3 sequences, with roughly 25% appearing a single time and 2.5% to 3.5% taken by the ten largest. For this clonotype: Its antigen is as yet unknown.

The length of the CDR3 is 16 residues. The germline V gene encodes CDR1 MNHEY and CDR2 SVGAGI. V lost 0 bases and J lost 2, with 14 bases in between. These records were also assigned to another study, of T cells of mothers and their children. This second study says: Whatever RNA was extracted went entirely into cDNA synthesis, at around 1.6 ug per 15 ul. Both sample barcodes and 2-4 random nucleotides came from the M1S primer of the second PCR.

V is TRBV6-5 and J is TRBJ2-7; D may be TRBD1 (6 bases). Sequencing input: blood. The source is a boy younger than 18 in good health. The CDR3 nucleotides read TGTGCCAGCAGTTACTCGACTGGACAGATTGCCTACGAGCAGTACTTC. It codes for CASSYSTGQIAYEQYF.